This T cell receptor beta chain was documented in a study of blood T cells in healthy people across ages. Then a second PCR, running about 6 to 12 cycles, was carried out with a sample-barcoded 5' primer and a J-beta primer mix. TCRdb processed the 5' RACE reads anew with MiXCR; each CDR3 protein has one entry. The repertoire consists of around 620,000 distinct CDR3 sequences, with approximately 27% occurring once and the leading ten covering around 18%. This receptor was obtained from a woman in her seventies in good health. The sequenced material came from blood.

CDR3 residues: CSARAGNSRNTEAFF. CDR3 DNA: TGCAGCGCCCGTGCAGGGAACTCCCGGAACACTGAAGCTTTCTTT. This rearrangement joins TRBV29-1 to TRBJ1-1, with a tentative D call TRBD1 (5 bases). Germline V gene sequence: CDR1 SQVTM, CDR2 ANQGSEA. The CDR3 length is 15 residues. Deletions cut 7 bases from V and 1 base from J, with 19 bases between.